These T cell receptor beta chains were read from a single sample in a study of early T cells in non-severe SARS-CoV-2 infection. TCRdb analysed the 5' RACE reads with MiXCR anew, one entry per CDR3 protein. Of about 120,000 distinct CDR3 sequences in the sample, 10% to 15% are singletons; the top ten hold less than 4.5%. The sequenced sample was whole blood, obtained at baseline. These receptors came from an adult who was a healthcare worker with PCR-confirmed SARS-CoV-2 infection or an uninfected control (not recorded which). The CDR3 runs from the conserved cysteine through the conserved F or W. D genes are given only for firm matches. Expanded clones are given a class, and other clones once, few, many or no size at all.

14	few	TRBJ2-3	TRBV20-1	-	CSARVAGQRDTQYF	TGCAGTGCTAGAGTTGCGGGGCAAAGGGATACGCAGTATTTT
13	few	TRBJ1-5	TRBV7-9	-	CASSSTAPGPQHF	TGTGCCAGCAGCTCGACTGCCCCTGGGCCCCAGCATTTT
14	many	TRBJ2-7	TRBV18	-	CASSPAAYYYEQYF	TGTGCCAGCTCACCAGCCGCGTATTACTACGAGCAGTACTTC
14	few	TRBJ2-3	TRBV28	TRBD2	CASSLGTSGSTQYF	TGTGCCAGCAGTTTAGGGACTAGCGGTTCCACGCAGTATTTT
14	many	TRBJ2-2	TRBV7-9	-	CASSLRSDTGELFF	TGTGCCAGCAGCTTAAGGTCGGATACCGGGGAGCTGTTTTTT
15	few	TRBJ2-5	TRBV20-1	TRBD1	CSARKDRGGGETQYF	TGCAGTGCTAGAAAGGACAGGGGAGGCGGAGAGACCCAGTACTTC
15	few	TRBJ1-2	TRBV7-8	TRBD1	CASSLGRTGTYGYTF	TGTGCCAGCAGCTTAGGAAGGACAGGGACCTATGGCTACACCTTC
14	-	TRBJ2-6	TRBV9	-	CASKKESGANVLTF	TGTGCCAGCAAGAAAGAATCCGGGGCCAACGTCCTGACTTTC
15	many	TRBJ2-7	TRBV19	TRBD1	CASSDQGAPSYEQYF	TGTGCCAGTAGTGACCAGGGGGCCCCGTCCTACGAGCAGTACTTC
17	few	TRBJ2-3	TRBV9	TRBD2	CASSTRRGGGFTDTQYF	TGTGCCAGCAGCACCCGGAGGGGCGGGGGGTTCACAGATACGCAGTATTTT
15	many	TRBJ2-7	TRBV14	-	CASSRPGTGSHEQYF	TGTGCCAGCAGCCGCCCCGGCACAGGTTCCCACGAGCAGTACTTC
14	-	TRBJ1-4	TRBV5-1	-	CASSRTGQQEKLFF	TGCGCCAGCAGCAGAACAGGGCAACAGGAAAAACTGTTTTTT
14	-	TRBJ2-5	TRBV3-1	-	CASSPDPARETQYF	TGTGCCAGCAGCCCCGACCCTGCCCGAGAGACCCAGTACTTC
16	few	TRBJ2-2	TRBV7-7	-	CASSLAQGLGTGELFF	TGTGCCAGCAGCTTAGCTCAGGGGCTGGGCACCGGGGAGCTGTTTTTT
11	-	TRBJ1-1	TRBV20-1	-	CSARDEEGAFF	TGCAGTGCTAGAGATGAGGAGGGGGCTTTCTTT
16	few	TRBJ2-1	TRBV27	TRBD2	CASSSPTSGPYNEQFF	TGTGCCAGCAGTTCCCCGACTAGCGGACCGTACAATGAGCAGTTCTTC
14	-	TRBJ1-1	TRBV6-2/TRBV6-3	-	CASSGRAPGTEAFF	TGTGCCAGCAGTGGCCGGGCTCCGGGAACTGAAGCTTTCTTT
15	-	TRBJ1-4	TRBV6-6	-	CASTLGPANNEKLFF	TGTGCCAGCACCCTTGGGCCGGCTAATAATGAAAAACTGTTTTTT
14	many	TRBJ2-7	TRBV28	TRBD2	CASSLTSGIVEQYF	TGTGCCAGCAGTTTAACCAGCGGGATCGTCGAGCAGTACTTC
11	-	TRBJ2-5	TRBV9	-	CASSATGTQYF	TGTGCCAGCAGCGCCACTGGGACCCAGTACTTC
15	-	TRBJ1-6	TRBV5-1	TRBD1	CASSPGQGRNSPLHF	TGCGCCAGCAGCCCGGGACAGGGTAGGAATTCACCCCTCCACTTT
15	few	TRBJ2-1	TRBV11-2	-	CASSFRGPEYYEQFF	TGTGCCAGCAGCTTCAGGGGCCCAGAGTACTATGAGCAGTTCTTC
15	few	TRBJ2-2	TRBV2	TRBD1	CASSGQGSGTGELFF	TGTGCCAGCAGTGGACAGGGGTCGGGCACCGGGGAGCTGTTTTTT
18	-	TRBJ2-6	TRBV19	-	CASSIVAGTLSGANVLTF	TGTGCCAGTAGTATCGTAGCAGGAACCCTCTCTGGGGCCAACGTCCTGACTTTC
16	-	TRBJ2-4	TRBV7-9	TRBD1	CASSLAYDRGKNIQYF	TGTGCCAGCAGCTTAGCGTACGACAGGGGAAAAAACATTCAGTACTTC
14	few	TRBJ1-1	TRBV20-1	TRBD1	CSASWGRGRTEAFF	TGCAGTGCTAGTTGGGGCAGGGGGCGAACTGAAGCTTTCTTT
14	few	TRBJ2-1	TRBV12-3/TRBV12-4	-	CASMGGGSYNEQFF	TGTGCCAGCATGGGGGGAGGCTCCTACAATGAGCAGTTCTTC